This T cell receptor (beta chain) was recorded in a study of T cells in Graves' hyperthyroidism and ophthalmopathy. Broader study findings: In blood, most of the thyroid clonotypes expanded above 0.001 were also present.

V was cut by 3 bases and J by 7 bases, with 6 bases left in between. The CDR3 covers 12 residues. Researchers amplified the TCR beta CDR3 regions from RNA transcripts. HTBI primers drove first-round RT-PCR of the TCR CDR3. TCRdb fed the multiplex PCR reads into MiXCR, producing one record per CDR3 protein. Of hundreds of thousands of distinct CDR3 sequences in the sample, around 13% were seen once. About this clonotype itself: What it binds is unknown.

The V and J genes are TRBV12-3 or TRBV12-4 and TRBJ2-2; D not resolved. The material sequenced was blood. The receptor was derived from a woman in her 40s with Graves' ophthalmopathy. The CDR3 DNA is TGTGCCAGCAGTTTCGATATCGGGGAGCTGTTTTTT. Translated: CASSFDIGELFF.